This T cell receptor (beta chain) came from a study of beta chain features in type 1 diabetes (dated by TCRdb to the late 2010s). Study-wide context: No differences in mean age, gender distribution, total cell number or subset yield were found between patients and healthy donors. Whereas all 30 or so donors provided naive and central memory subsets, regulatory and stem cell-like memory subsets were isolated from just 8 patients and roughly 8 healthy donors. A total of about 100,000,000 sorted cells were examined across all samples, and RNA yield correlated strongly with the number of cells per subset. In the study, TCRB repertoires of sorted circulating CD4+ T cell subsets from recently diagnosed type 1 diabetes patients were compared with those of matched healthy donors. Overall results and qualifications from the work: Naive, central memory and regulatory TCRB repertoires appeared to be more alike among patients than among healthy donors. Type 1 diabetes patients showed a moderate but significant shortening of TCRB CDR3 length in all four CD4+ subsets. Because small numbers of individuals were included in the HLA sub-analyses, any influence of HLA type on TCRB rearrangement was left unresolved. Patients with type 1 diabetes made fewer insertions and deleted more nucleotides at VDJ recombination sites, implying thymic rearrangement abnormalities. Shorter templates might be favored by PCR, yet because patient and control samples were amplified and corrected together, any such skew would affect both groups equally. Because cDNA rather than genomic DNA was sequenced, highly expressing activated cells could have been over-represented, although no difference in activation and CD3 levels was found between groups.

The entire amount of isolated RNA was reverse transcribed using the High Capacity cDNA Reverse Transcription Kit, so the sequenced TCRB transcripts were expressed ones. Deep immunoSEQ sequencing was applied to naive, central memory and regulatory T cell samples, giving an average of around 3.8 million total reads per sample. Sorted cells were lysed in RLT buffer and RNA was extracted with DNase-treated RNeasy Micro or Mini kits, depending on cell number. To prevent cross-contamination, each cell subset was processed individually, whereas patient and healthy donor samples were processed jointly. Using the immunoSEQ multiplex PCR, TCRB sequences were amplified from cDNA into 87-bp fragments spanning the CDR3 region. The amplicons were sequenced using the Illumina HiSeq platform. The original methods were these. Synthetic template baselines were used to correct PCR bias computationally, reads within Hamming distance 2 were collapsed, and singletons that could not be merged were discarded. Reads were aligned against IMGT so that V, D and J genes, CDR3 length and insertions or deletions at six rearrangement sites could be assigned. Clonotype counts were normalized to sorted cell number within each subset before computing true diversity and Gini coefficients with the tcR R package. The overlap coefficient, calculated on TCRB nucleotide sequences, was used to quantify repertoire sharing. As a proxy for the pre-selection repertoire, out-of-frame TCRB sequences from naive cells were analyzed. Sourced from immuneACCESS, this table was stored by TCRdb with only in-frame sequences that have V and J called. A share of the clones is absent; for the studies checked, an unresolved V gene accounts for under half, and the remainder has no known explanation. That table supplies the V and J calls and clone size; D and trimming were determined from the DNA. Across this sample there are approximately 730,000 clones, with 10% to 15% seen only once. The ten top clones hold 0.02% to 0.025% of the sample.

Each donor gave one peripheral blood draw, averaging around 0.11 L, which was collected into heparinised tubes. Using a panel that included CD45RO, CCR7, CD25, CD127, CD95 and CD27, naive, central memory, regulatory and stem cell-like memory CD4+ T cells were sorted on a BD FACSAria II. Purity was above 95% for every sorted population. PBMCs were separated immediately by Lymphoprep density gradient centrifugation and were stained directly, without being cultured. Samples were stained and sorted in pairs, with one healthy donor and one patient per experiment, so that batch effects were minimized. Trimming costs V 3 bases and J 5 bases, and their ends lie 13 bases apart. CDR1 is given as MGHDK and CDR2 as SYGVNS, both from the germline V gene. Including cysteine and phenylalanine, the CDR3 has 14 amino acids. Of the read, only the CDR3 DNA is kept; its 42 bases are in frame from base 1. This clone has just a few counts. The antigen this receptor binds is unknown. No base quality information exists; no much larger clone differs at one position.

The chain couples TRBV25-1 to TRBJ1-2, and perhaps TRBD1 as D gene, on 5 matching bases. The sequenced material came from naive CD4+ T cells from blood. Sample cell subset or site, as interpreted from the label and publication: true naive CD4+ T cells. The clonotype was recovered from a man between 18 and 29 years old with type 1 diabetes. The nucleotide sequence reads as follows: TGTGCCAGCAGTGATCCGTGGCAGGGTTATGGCTACACCTTC. This sequence encodes CASSDPWQGYGYTF.